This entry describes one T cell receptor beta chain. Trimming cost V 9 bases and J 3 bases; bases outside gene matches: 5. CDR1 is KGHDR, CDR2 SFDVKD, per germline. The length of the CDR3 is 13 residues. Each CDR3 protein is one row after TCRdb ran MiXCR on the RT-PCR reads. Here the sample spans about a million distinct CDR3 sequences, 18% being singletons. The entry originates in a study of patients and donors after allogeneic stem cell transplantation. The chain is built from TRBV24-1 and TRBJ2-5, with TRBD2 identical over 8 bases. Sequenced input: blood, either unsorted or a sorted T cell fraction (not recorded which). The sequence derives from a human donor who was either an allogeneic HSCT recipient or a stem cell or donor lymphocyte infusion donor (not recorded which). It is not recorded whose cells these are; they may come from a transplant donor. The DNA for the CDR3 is TGTGCCACCTGGAGCGGGAGAAAAGAGACCCAGTACTTC. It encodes CATWSGRKETQYF.